In its sample, the clone carrying this TCR beta chain was seen a few times. Its specificity is not known. Vbeta (60) and Jbeta (13) primers were used in the PCR. Profiled with immunoSEQ multiplex PCR; TCRdb holds only in-frame clones, not every one. The sample consists of some 150,000 clones, roughly 76% of them appearing once. The sample comes from a study of cytomegalovirus exposure and HLA in healthy donors. Study-wide results and limits: The study carried out a later analysis of TCR beta sequences. It associated some 17,000 of them with specific HLA alleles at a false discovery rate of 0.05.

This clonotype originated in a man aged 60-69 years in good health and CMV-seronegative. The sample consisted of PBMCs.

The CDR3 reads CASSDSSSGGADTQYF. The CDR3 bases are TGTGCCAGCAGTGACTCGAGTAGCGGGGGCGCAGATACGCAGTATTTT. The genes are TRBV6-4 and TRBJ2-3; TRBD2 agrees at 9 bases. The J segment lost 4 bases and the V segment lost 0 bases, leaving 5 bases of the junction unmatched. CDR1 and CDR2 from the germline V gene are MRHNA and SNTAGT. The CDR3 is 16 amino acids.